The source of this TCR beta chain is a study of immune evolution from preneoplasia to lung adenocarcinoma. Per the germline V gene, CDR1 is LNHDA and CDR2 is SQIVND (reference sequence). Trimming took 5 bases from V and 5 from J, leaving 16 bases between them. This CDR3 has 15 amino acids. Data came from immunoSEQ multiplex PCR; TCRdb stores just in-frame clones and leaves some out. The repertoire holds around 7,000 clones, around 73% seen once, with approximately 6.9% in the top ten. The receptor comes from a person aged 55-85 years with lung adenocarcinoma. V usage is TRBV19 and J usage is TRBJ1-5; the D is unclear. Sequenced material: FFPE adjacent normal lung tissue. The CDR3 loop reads CASSFERLADQPQHF. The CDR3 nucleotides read TGTGCCAGTAGTTTTGAGAGGTTAGCTGATCAGCCCCAGCATTTT. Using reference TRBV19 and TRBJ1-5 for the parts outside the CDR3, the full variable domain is DGGITQSPKYLFRKEGQNVTLSCEQNLNHDAMYWYRQDPGQGLRLIYYSQIVNDFQKGDIAEGYSVSREKKESFPLTVTSAQKNPTAFYLCASSFERLADQPQHFGDGTRLSIL.